Listed here are 24 T cell receptor beta chains from one sample, sequenced in a study of CD4+ T cells in melanoma. Method: immunoSEQ multiplex PCR; TCRdb's copy keeps in-frame clones and lacks some. The table lists 45,000 or so clones, roughly nine tenths of them singletons, with roughly 10% in the top ten. The sequencing sample was made of peripheral blood. These receptors originate from a human donor with melanoma.

This clone has a handful of counts. The CDR3 bases are TGTGCCAGCAGTGTAGGGGACACGAATAATTCACCCCTCCACTTT. Its translation is CASSVGDTNNSPLHF. V gene TRBV2 combines with J gene TRBJ1-6; tentative D call: TRBD1 (6 bases). This CDR3 is built from 15 residues. Trimming removed 4 bases at V and 5 bases at J, with 12 bases between. Germline lookup yields CDR1 SNHLY and CDR2 FYNNEI.

This clone has a single count. Different DNA sequences within this sample yield the same CDR3. The V call is TRBV18, the J call TRBJ2-3; D unclear. The CDR3 runs to 14 residues. Germline CDR1 and CDR2: KGHSH and LQKENI. V lost 6 bases, J lost 0 bases, and 10 bases lay in between. CDR3 residues: CASSPGPSTDTQYF. The CDR3 DNA reads TGTGCCAGCTCGCCGGGTCCTAGCACAGATACGCAGTATTTT.

This chain connects TRBV9 to TRBJ1-2; unclear D gene. The V end lost 0 bases, the J end lost 0 bases, and 9 bases lay between the germline ends. The germline CDR1 and CDR2 sequences are SGDLS and YYNGEE. The CDR3 runs to 15 residues. The CDR3 region has the DNA TGTGCCAGCAGCGTAGATGGAAAGACTAACTATGGCTACACCTTC. The encoded protein is CASSVDGKTNYGYTF.

V is TRBV6-6 and J is TRBJ2-1; unclear D gene. With 5 bases removed from V and 0 bases from J, the gap between germline ends came to 8 bases. The CDR3 spans 14 residues. The germline gives CDR1 MNHNY, CDR2 SVGAGI (reference sequence). The CDR3 coding sequence is TGTGCCAGCAGTGTCGGTAGCTCCTACAATGAGCAGTTCTTC. Protein: CASSVGSSYNEQFF.

This clone was detected a few times. The chain employs TRBV28 and TRBJ2-7, with 7 bases identical to TRBD1. V shed 8 bases and J 2 bases; nucleotides not matched to a gene: 0. CDR1 and CDR2 (germline): MDHEN, SYDVKM. This CDR3 is 11 amino acids long. The CDR3 loop reads CASGQAYEQYF. CDR3 in DNA: TGTGCCAGCGGACAGGCCTACGAGCAGTACTTC.

This clone appeared a single time. This sequence joins TRBV5-4 and TRBJ2-1, with D possibly being TRBD1 or TRBD2 (5 bases each). The CDR3 runs 14 residues. V was cut by 4 bases and J by 9 bases, with 17 bases left in between. From germline, CDR1 is SGHNT and CDR2 YYREEE (reference sequence). The CDR3 here is CASSRDRAQGEQFF. CDR3 nucleotide sequence: TGTGCCAGCAGCCGGGACCGCGCCCAGGGTGAGCAGTTCTTC.

The chain joins TRBV6-1 to TRBJ1-2, with 9 positions matching TRBD1. The CDR3 length is 15 residues. Looked up from germline, CDR1 is MNHNS and CDR2 is SASEGT. Trimming at V came to 5 bases and at J to 7 bases, leaving 11 bases not matched to a gene. Here the CDR3 reads CASSTLGQGSSGYTF. The CDR3 nucleotides read TGTGCCAGCAGTACTTTGGGACAGGGTTCGTCTGGCTACACCTTC.

The J gene is TRBJ1-2, the V gene TRBV6-1; 7 nucleotides match TRBD1. The ends lost 2 bases at V and 7 bases at J; junction bases unmatched: 10. Looked up from germline, CDR1 is MNHNS and CDR2 is SASEGT. The CDR3 totals 15 residues. CDR3 in DNA: TGTGCCAGCAGTGAAACGACAGGGACTCCAATTGGCTACACCTTC. The encoded protein is CASSETTGTPIGYTF.

The V and J genes are TRBV7-9 and TRBJ2-5; D may be TRBD2 (5 bases). The CDR3 is 14 amino acids. Germline V CDR1 and CDR2: SEHNR, FQNEAQ (reference sequence). The V and J ends lost 5 bases and 2 bases respectively, with 12 bases between them. For the CDR3, the DNA is TGTGCCAGCAGCCCTGCGGGTTCGCAAGAGACCCAGTACTTC. Encoded protein: CASSPAGSQETQYF.

V gene TRBV6-5 combines with J gene TRBJ2-2; TRBD1 might be the D (5 bases). The germline CDR1 and CDR2 sequences are MNHEY and SVGAGI. The CDR3 has 12 residues. Trimming cost V 9 bases and J 5 bases, with 10 bases left between them. CDR3 loop: CASQTVTGELFF. As DNA, the CDR3 is TGTGCCAGTCAGACAGTGACCGGGGAGCTGTTTTTT.

The gene calls are TRBV29-1 and TRBJ2-2, with TRBD2 matching 11 bases. Trimming cost V 5 bases and J 3 bases; bases outside gene matches: 8. CDR1 and CDR2 (germline): SQVTM, ANQGSEA. The CDR3 extends over 16 amino acids. The CDR3 is CSVSMLAGGYTGELFF. CDR3 DNA: TGCAGCGTTTCGATGCTAGCGGGGGGATACACCGGGGAGCTGTTTTTT.

The chain combines TRBV5-1 with TRBJ2-1; a weak D match, TRBD2 (5 bases). Germline values: CDR1 SGHRS, CDR2 YFSETQ. The CDR3 has 15 amino acids. Trimming shortened V by 0 bases and J by 2 bases, and 9 bases separated the two germline ends. This chain's CDR3 is CASSLASGTYNEQFF. In DNA form, the CDR3 reads TGCGCCAGCAGCTTGGCCTCGGGGACCTACAATGAGCAGTTCTTC.

The V gene is TRBV19, the J gene TRBJ2-7; perhaps TRBD1 as D (6 bases). This CDR3 comprises 13 residues. V lost 6 bases and J 2 bases, leaving 11 bases between the germline ends. CDR1 is LNHDA, CDR2 SQIVND, per germline (reference sequence). This CDR3 is CASSSTGAYEQYF. The DNA for the CDR3 is TGTGCCAGTAGCTCGACAGGAGCCTACGAGCAGTACTTC.

V usage is TRBV28 and J usage is TRBJ1-2, with unresolved D. The CDR3 totals 14 residues. CDR1 is MDHEN and CDR2 is SYDVKM in the germline V gene. V gave up 5 bases and J gave up 7 bases, with 17 bases separating them. The CDR3, as DNA: TGTGCCAGCAGTCCTCATGGCGGTATGATTGGCTACACCTTC. Translated, it gives CASSPHGGMIGYTF.

This chain links TRBV5-3 with TRBJ2-4; 14 positions agree with TRBD2. TRBV5-3 is given ORF status, its function remaining uncertain. The CDR3 consists of 21 residues. V gave up 3 bases and J gave up 1 base; unmatched junction bases: 15. In DNA, the CDR3 is TGTGCCAGAAGCTACGGACTAGCGGGGGGCCGCAAGGGTAGCGCCAAAAACATTCAGTACTTC. Protein sequence: CARSYGLAGGRKGSAKNIQYF.

With regard to this clone: Its ends do not fully match the called genes, so a read error is possible. The chain has TRBV7-7 and TRBJ2-3; D is unclear. The length of the CDR3 is 16 residues. The germline gives CDR1 SSHAT, CDR2 FNYEAQ (reference sequence). This chain's CDR3 is CASSLGHRASTDTQYF. The CDR3 DNA reads TGTGCTAGCAGCTTAGGTCACCGTGCTAGCACAGATACGCAGTATTTT.

The chain combines TRBV4-2 with TRBJ2-1, with 7 nucleotides matching TRBD2. CDR1 and CDR2 (germline): LGHNA, YNFKEQ. J gave up 0 bases and V 4 bases, and 3 bases lay outside the gene matches. The CDR3 length is 15 residues. The chain's CDR3 is CASSPTGGSYNEQFF. CDR3 nucleotides: TGTGCCAGCAGCCCGACGGGGGGCTCCTACAATGAGCAGTTCTTC.

V and J are TRBV5-1 and TRBJ2-5; D gene uncertain. The CDR3 is 13 residues long. Trimming stripped 0 bases from V and 0 bases from J, with 3 bases between. CDR1 and CDR2 from the germline V gene are SGHRS and YFSETQ. CDR3 sequence: CASSLADQETQYF. In nucleotides, the CDR3 is TGCGCCAGCAGCTTGGCCGACCAAGAGACCCAGTACTTC.

This clone has only one observation. The chain is built from TRBV5-5 and TRBJ1-5, with TRBD1 identical over 10 bases. CDR3 length: 14 residues. Germline CDR1 is SGHKS and CDR2 is YYEKEE (reference sequence). V lost 5 bases, J lost 5 bases, and 4 bases stayed unmatched. The CDR3 protein is CASRRGTGDQPQHF. CDR3 bases: TGTGCCAGCAGACGTGGGACAGGGGATCAGCCCCAGCATTTT.

The chain has TRBV7-3 and TRBJ2-1; unclear D gene. The CDR3 sequence is 14 residues long. CDR1 and CDR2 (germline): SGHTA, FQGTGA. V dropped 5 bases and J dropped 5 bases, with 13 bases sitting between them. DNA of the CDR3: TGTGCCAGCAGCCTAGACCTAGGGAACAATGAGCAGTTCTTC. Protein sequence: CASSLDLGNNEQFF.

The rearrangement joins TRBV28 to TRBJ2-5, with D possibly matching TRBD2 (6 bases). Germline V lookup: CDR1 MDHEN, CDR2 SYDVKM. The germline V and J ends were trimmed by 6 bases and 7 bases, with 15 bases remaining between them. The CDR3 has 13 residues. CDR3 nucleotide sequence: TGTGCCAGCAGGCTCTCCGGGGGAGGGACCCAGTACTTC. This sequence encodes CASRLSGGGTQYF.

The chain couples TRBV5-1 to TRBJ1-2, with D hard to call. With 0 bases removed from V and 6 bases from J, the gap between germline ends came to 6 bases. Germline CDR1 SGHRS, CDR2 YFSETQ. There are 12 residues in the CDR3. This chain's CDR3 is CASSLDGNGYTF. Written as DNA, the CDR3 is TGCGCCAGCAGCTTGGACGGGAATGGCTACACCTTC. Together with reference TRBV5-1 and TRBJ1-2, the CDR3 gives the full variable domain: KAGVTQTPRYLIKTRGQQVTLSCSPISGHRSVSWYQQTPGQGLQFLFEYFSETQRNKGNFPGRFSGRQFSNSRSEMNVSTLELGDSALYLCASSLDGNGYTFGSGTRLTVV.

The chain couples TRBV29-1 to TRBJ1-1; no definite D call. CDR3 size: 15 residues. Germline V gene data show CDR1 as SQVTM and CDR2 as ANQGSEA. Between the trimmed V and J ends, which lost 5 bases and 1 base, there was a span of 17 bases. The CDR3 DNA is TGCAGCGTTTTCGTGGGCCACCCGACGAACACTGAAGCTTTCTTT. Its translation: CSVFVGHPTNTEAFF.

This chain uses TRBV18 with TRBJ1-1; D is ambiguous. Germline lookup yields CDR1 KGHSH and CDR2 LQKENI. The CDR3 has 13 residues. V lost 3 bases to trimming and J lost 1 base, with 6 bases between them. Written as DNA, the CDR3 is TGTGCCAGCTCACCTGGACCGAACACTGAAGCTTTCTTT. Translating it yields CASSPGPNTEAFF.